The 26 T cell receptor beta chains below all came from one sample that was sequenced in a study of T cell responses to AZD1222 COVID-19 vaccine. Assay: immunoSEQ multiplex PCR; the TCRdb copy retains only in-frame clones and omits some. In the table there are some 130,000 clones, 70% to 90% of which are singletons. The source material was peripheral blood, sampled on day 0 of AZD1222 vaccination. The receptors come from an adult in good health.

This clone was recorded many times. This sequence joins TRBV6-4 and TRBJ2-1; TRBD2 agrees at 12 bases. The germline gives CDR1 MRHNA, CDR2 SNTAGT. There are 15 residues in the CDR3. With V trimmed by 4 bases and J by 7 bases, 5 bases remained unmatched. The CDR3 nucleotides read TGTGCCAGCAGTGCCACCGGGACTAGCGGGAATGAGCAGTTCTTC. As protein: CASSATGTSGNEQFF.

The genes are TRBV14 and TRBJ1-6; D is perhaps TRBD1 (5 bases). In germline, CDR1 is SGHDN, CDR2 FVKESK. The CDR3 length is 13 residues. V was trimmed by 5 bases and J by 9 bases, leaving 11 bases between them. The DNA for the CDR3 is TGTGCCAGCAGCGTGATCGGGGGTTCACCCCTCCACTTT. It specifies CASSVIGGSPLHF.

The V and J genes are TRBV30 and TRBJ1-6, with TRBD1 as a possible D gene (5 bases). V was cut by 5 bases and J by 14 bases, with 10 bases left in between. The CDR3 has 10 amino acids. Germline CDR1 reads GTSNPN; CDR2 reads SVGIG (reference sequence). CDR3 protein: CAWGTGSLHF. Here the CDR3 DNA reads TGTGCCTGGGGTACAGGATCCCTCCACTTT.

The V gene is TRBV5-4, the J gene TRBJ2-3; a possible D gene is TRBD1 (5 bases). The CDR3 contains 16 residues. Trimming took 3 bases from V and 0 from J, leaving 14 bases between them. CDR1 and CDR2 (germline): SGHNT, YYREEE (reference sequence). CDR3 sequence (DNA): TGTGCCAGCAGCTCACAGGAATACCCTAGCACAGATACGCAGTATTTT. As protein: CASSSQEYPSTDTQYF.

This clone is medium-sized. The CDR3 coding sequence is TGTGCCAGCAGTGAATCCGGCACCTCAAAGTCTCTGTACTTC. The encoded protein is CASSESGTSKSLYF. This sequence joins TRBV6-1 and TRBJ2-7; D is unresolved. This CDR3 has 14 amino acids. V was clipped by 2 bases and J by 12 bases, with 20 bases between them. Looked up from germline, CDR1 is MNHNS and CDR2 is SASEGT.

This chain joins TRBV19 and TRBJ1-5; D perhaps matches TRBD1 (6 bases). The CDR3 is 18 amino acids. Germline V gene lookup returns CDR1 LNHDA and CDR2 SQIVND (reference sequence). V shed 1 base and J shed 2 bases, with 18 bases lying between them. The CDR3 protein is CASSIVGGDRFGNQPQHF. In DNA, the CDR3 is TGTGCCAGTAGTATAGTAGGGGGGGACCGTTTTGGCAATCAGCCCCAGCATTTT.

The J gene is TRBJ2-1, the V gene TRBV2, with 7 bases identical to TRBD2. After removal of 3 bases from V and 8 bases from J, the junction contained 10 bases not matched to a gene. Germline loops: CDR1 SNHLY, CDR2 FYNNEI. The length of the CDR3 is 15 residues. In DNA, the CDR3 is TGTGCCAGCAGTGACGGCGGGAGTTTGATGCATGAGCAGTTCTTC. Protein: CASSDGGSLMHEQFF.

This clone was detected only a few times. The rearrangement links TRBV3-1 (or the pseudogene TRBV3-2) to TRBJ1-2; unclear D gene. Germline CDR1 and CDR2: LGHDT and YNNKEL (reference sequence). V was clipped by 4 bases and J by 4 bases, with 10 bases between them. The CDR3 sequence is 13 residues long. The CDR3 loop is CASSRPPAYGYTF. The CDR3, as DNA: TGTGCCAGCAGCCGACCACCAGCCTATGGCTACACCTTC.

CDR3 nucleotide sequence: TGTGCCAGCACCGGGAAGGAGGGAACTGAAGCTTTCTTT. It encodes CASTGKEGTEAFF. The chain employs TRBV2 and TRBJ1-1; D remains unclear. V lost 7 bases, J lost 5 bases, and 14 bases lay in between. Germline-derived CDR1 and CDR2 are SNHLY and FYNNEI. The CDR3 spans 13 residues.

This clone came up a few times. The chain links TRBV27 to TRBJ1-4; D ambiguous. The V and J ends lost 5 bases and 8 bases respectively, with 12 bases between them. CDR3 length: 13 amino acids. The germline V gene encodes CDR1 MNHEY and CDR2 SMNVEV (reference sequence). CDR3 amino acids: CASSPQGVEKLFF. CDR3 DNA sequence: TGTGCCAGCAGTCCCCAAGGAGTGGAAAAACTGTTTTTT.

In this sample, this clone turned up once. The rearrangement joins TRBV7-9 to TRBJ1-1; maybe TRBD1 (5 bases). Germline V gives CDR1 SEHNR, CDR2 FQNEAQ (reference sequence). This CDR3 has 14 residues. The germline V and J ends were trimmed by 3 bases and 1 base, with 9 bases remaining between them. The CDR3 region is CASSLIQGNTEAFF. The CDR3, as DNA: TGTGCCAGCAGCTTGATCCAGGGGAACACTGAAGCTTTCTTT. The entire variable domain, with the rest obtained from reference TRBV7-9 and TRBJ1-1, is as follows: DTGVSQNPRHKITKRGQNVTFRCDPISEHNRLYWYRQTLGQGPEFLTYFQNEAQLEKSRLLSDRFSAERPKGSFSTLEIQRTEQGDSAMYLCASSLIQGNTEAFFGQGTRLTVV.

V and J are TRBV2 and TRBJ2-1; D is possibly TRBD2 (5 bases). The V gene's germline CDR1 is SNHLY and CDR2 FYNNEI. This CDR3 contains 16 residues. V dropped 1 base and J dropped 7 bases, with 17 bases sitting between them. The CDR3 DNA reads as TGTGCCAGCAGTGAAGGGGAAGGGAGAGGGAAAAATGAGCAGTTCTTC. Translation: CASSEGEGRGKNEQFF. The full variable domain, completed using reference TRBV2 and TRBJ2-1, is EPEVTQTPSHQVTQMGQEVILRCVPISNHLYFYWYRQILGQKVEFLVSFYNNEISEKSEIFDDQFSVERPDGSNFTLKIRSTKLEDSAMYFCASSEGEGRGKNEQFFGPGTRLTVL.

V is TRBV7-9 and J is TRBJ1-1; weak D call: TRBD1 (5 bases). CDR1 SEHNR and CDR2 FQNEAQ come from the germline V gene (reference sequence). Trimming stripped 1 base from V and 8 bases from J, with 8 bases between. The CDR3 runs 12 residues. DNA for the CDR3: TGTGCCAGCAGCTTAGTGAGGGGAGAAGCTTTCTTT. As protein: CASSLVRGEAFF. The whole variable domain, filled in from reference TRBV7-9 and TRBJ1-1, reads DTGVSQNPRHKITKRGQNVTFRCDPISEHNRLYWYRQTLGQGPEFLTYFQNEAQLEKSRLLSDRFSAERPKGSFSTLEIQRTEQGDSAMYLCASSLVRGEAFFGQGTRLTVV.

The chain recombines TRBV19 with TRBJ2-2, with 9 bases aligning to TRBD2. CDR1 and CDR2 (germline): LNHDA, SQIVND (reference sequence). The CDR3 spans 14 residues. V was pared by 8 bases and J by 7 bases, with 8 bases of the junction left unmatched. In nucleotides, the CDR3 is TGTGCCAGTGTAGCGGGGGAACTTGGCGGGGAGCTGTTTTTT. Translating it yields CASVAGELGGELFF.

The V gene is TRBV3-1 (or the pseudogene TRBV3-2), the J gene TRBJ1-3; no reliable D call. Germline V CDR1 and CDR2: LGHDT, YNNKEL (reference sequence). Trimming pared 4 bases from V and 0 bases from J, leaving 13 bases between. CDR3 length: 16 amino acids. The CDR3 DNA reads TGTGCCAGCAGCCCAGGACGGGATTTCTCTGGAAACACCATATATTTT. Protein: CASSPGRDFSGNTIYF.

This chain connects TRBV18 to TRBJ1-3; D unresolved. CDR3 length equals 15 residues. V was clipped by 1 base and J by 1 base, with 8 bases between them. The germline CDR1 and CDR2 sequences are KGHSH and LQKENI. In DNA, the CDR3 is TGTGCCAGCTCACCACAGGAGGGATCTGGAAACACCATATATTTT. This sequence encodes CASSPQEGSGNTIYF.

The V and J genes are TRBV7-2 and TRBJ1-6; TRBD1 matches at 7 bases. V gave up 1 base and J gave up 7 bases; unmatched junction bases: 7. The CDR3 consists of 16 residues. Per germline, CDR1 SGHTA and CDR2 FQGNSA. CDR3 nucleotide sequence: TGTGCCAGCAGCTTAGAGGGGGCAGGACGCAATTCACCCCTCCACTTT. It encodes CASSLEGAGRNSPLHF. Based on the CDR3 plus reference TRBV7-2 and TRBJ1-6, the full variable domain is GAGVSQSPSNKVTEKGKDVELRCDPISGHTALYWYRQSLGQGLEFLIYFQGNSAPDKSGLPSDRFSAERTGGSVSTLTIQRTQQEDSAVYLCASSLEGAGRNSPLHFGNGTRLTVT.

V gene TRBV6-2 or TRBV6-3 combines with J gene TRBJ1-5, with a tentative D call TRBD1 (6 bases). The CDR3 runs to 19 residues. Germline-derived CDR1 and CDR2 are MNHEY and SVGEGT. Between the trimmed V and J ends, which lost 0 bases and 1 base, there was a span of 19 bases. The CDR3 region has the DNA TGTGCCAGCAGTTACTCGTTGGCGGGTCTGGGGGGCAGCAATCAGCCCCAGCATTTT. It yields the protein CASSYSLAGLGGSNQPQHF.

CDR3 sequence: CASSLAQGVYNEQFF. The CDR3 DNA reads as TGTGCCAGCAGCTTAGCACAGGGAGTCTACAATGAGCAGTTCTTC. This rearrangement joins TRBV7-6 to TRBJ2-1; D perhaps matches TRBD1 (6 bases). The germline CDR1 and CDR2 sequences are SGHVS and FNYEAQ. CDR3 length: 15 residues. Trimming cost V 0 bases and J 3 bases, with 9 bases left between them.

This clone was counted between two and nine times. The chain links TRBV5-1 to TRBJ1-1, with D possibly being TRBD1 (5 bases). Looked up from germline, CDR1 is SGHRS and CDR2 is YFSETQ. The CDR3 runs to 17 residues. V shed 0 bases and J shed 0 bases, with 15 bases lying between them. The CDR3 here is CASSLAGTGNMNTEAFF. The CDR3 region has the DNA TGCGCCAGCAGCTTGGCCGGGACCGGAAACATGAACACTGAAGCTTTCTTT.

The CDR3 region is CASSPGTGELYGYTF. The CDR3 DNA follows: TGTGCCAGCTCACCAGGAACAGGGGAATTGTATGGCTACACCTTC. The chain combines TRBV18 with TRBJ1-2; TRBD1 aligns across 7 bases. V trimming: 2 bases; J trimming: 5 bases; junction bases outside the gene matches: 8. Germline CDR1 and CDR2: KGHSH and LQKENI. The CDR3 spans 15 residues.

This chain links TRBV2 with TRBJ2-5; TRBD1 or TRBD2 may be the D gene (5 bases each). Germline values: CDR1 SNHLY, CDR2 FYNNEI. This CDR3 has 14 amino acids. The V gene lost 6 bases and the J gene lost 1 base, with 12 bases spanning the gap. CDR3 protein: CASRTGTTQETQYF. In DNA, the CDR3 is TGTGCCAGCAGGACCGGGACGACCCAAGAGACCCAGTACTTC.

This clone was seen a handful of times. The chain uses TRBV24-1 and TRBJ2-7, with TRBD2 matching 7 bases. The CDR3 sequence is 13 residues long. Germline loops: CDR1 KGHDR, CDR2 SFDVKD. Trimming cost V 6 bases and J 6 bases; bases outside gene matches: 7. Here the CDR3 reads CATSSAGFAEQYF. CDR3 DNA: TGTGCCACCAGTTCAGCGGGGTTTGCCGAGCAGTACTTC.

This sequence joins TRBV5-5 and TRBJ2-7; the match to TRBD2 covers 14 bases. Germline trimming cut 4 bases from V and 7 bases from J; bases unmatched to any gene: 4. The CDR3 has 14 amino acids. Germline V gives CDR1 SGHKS, CDR2 YYEKEE (reference sequence). CDR3 protein: CASSLGLAGEEQYF. In DNA, the CDR3 is TGTGCCAGCAGCCTGGGACTAGCGGGAGAAGAGCAGTACTTC.

The chain uses TRBV24-1 and TRBJ1-2; no definite D call. Looked up from germline, CDR1 is KGHDR and CDR2 is SFDVKD. The CDR3 length is 16 residues. The V end lost 5 bases, the J end lost 4 bases, and 19 bases lay between the germline ends. The CDR3 DNA reads as TGTGCCACCAGTGGAACCTTCCAGGAGTTGGGCTATGGCTACACCTTC. This encodes CATSGTFQELGYGYTF.

The chain recombines TRBV5-1 with TRBJ1-2; 7 nucleotides align to TRBD1. Trimming cost V 3 bases and J 4 bases; bases outside gene matches: 3. CDR3 length equals 13 residues. Germline values: CDR1 SGHRS, CDR2 YFSETQ. CDR3 residues: CASSSDRAYGYTF. The CDR3 DNA follows: TGCGCCAGCAGCTCTGACAGGGCCTATGGCTACACCTTC.